This T cell receptor beta chain came from a study of cytomegalovirus exposure and HLA in healthy donors. Primers: 60 Vbeta forward and 13 Jbeta reverse. Measured with immunoSEQ multiplex PCR; TCRdb has only the in-frame clones, and not every one. This sample has some 180,000 clones; 70% to 80% occur once, and the top ten carry nearly 4.5%. Notes on the study in general: HLA alleles were associated with 16,951 TCR beta sequences in a later analysis at 0.05 false discovery rate. In an earlier analysis, about 87% or about 30%: the productive usage of most TCR beta V segments.

A word on this clone: Its antigen is not known.

Germline CDR1 SEHNR, CDR2 FQNEAQ (reference sequence). The germline V and J ends were trimmed by 4 bases and 1 base, with 8 bases remaining between them. CDR3 length: 13 amino acids. The clonotype comes from a woman between 25 and 40 years old in good health and CMV-seropositive. The V gene is TRBV7-9, the J gene TRBJ2-7; D might be TRBD2 (5 bases). The sample taken for sequencing was PBMCs. CDR3 nucleotides: TGTGCCAGCAGCTACGGACTTTCCTACGAGCAGTACTTC. Encoded protein: CASSYGLSYEQYF. The full variable domain, rest sourced from reference TRBV7-9 and TRBJ2-7, is DTGVSQNPRHKITKRGQNVTFRCDPISEHNRLYWYRQTLGQGPEFLTYFQNEAQLEKSRLLSDRFSAERPKGSFSTLEIQRTEQGDSAMYLCASSYGLSYEQYFGPGTRLTVT.